These 9 T cell receptor beta chains came from one sample sequenced in a study of T-cell reconstitution after alpha-beta-depleted transplantation in children. The TCRbeta library incorporated unique molecular identifiers. TCRdb redid the calling of the PCR reads with MiXCR, one entry per CDR3 protein. The data contain about 420,000 distinct CDR3 sequences, roughly 17% of them seen just once; the ten biggest clones take up around 30%. Source: PBMCs, mostly from graft donor cells, taken 360 days after TCRalphabeta/CD19-depleted stem cell transplant. These receptors all come from a boy under three years old who had a stem cell transplant for Wiskott-Aldrich syndrome, so the T cells may come from the graft donor.

This clonotype has a handful of counts. V gene TRBV20-1 combines with J gene TRBJ1-1; 7 bases map to TRBD1. The V segment lost 4 bases and the J segment 6 bases; nucleotides outside the gene matches: 5. The CDR3 sequence is 12 residues long. Germline V lookup: CDR1 DFQATT, CDR2 SNEGSKA (reference sequence). In DNA form, the CDR3 reads TGCAGTGCTATAGGGGGCGGGGCTGAAGCTTTCTTT. It yields the protein CSAIGGGAEAFF.

This chain uses TRBV18 with TRBJ2-3; the match to TRBD2 covers 9 bases. In germline, CDR1 is KGHSH, CDR2 LQKENI. There are 16 residues in the CDR3. With V trimmed by 4 bases and J by 4 bases, 9 bases remained unmatched. The CDR3 region has the DNA TGTGCCAGCTCACTTCTAGCGGGACCGTACGCAGATACGCAGTATTTT. It yields the protein CASSLLAGPYADTQYF.

This clonotype was seen a few times. This chain uses TRBV20-1 with TRBJ2-1; TRBD2 is a possible D gene (7 bases). The CDR3 has 17 residues. V was pared by 1 base and J by 0 bases, with 16 bases between. CDR1 is DFQATT and CDR2 is SNEGSKA in the germline V gene (reference sequence). Written as DNA, the CDR3 is TGCAGTGCTAGAGTTGGGGGGGGGCTGAGCTCCTACAATGAGCAGTTCTTC. It encodes CSARVGGGLSSYNEQFF.

Comments on this clonotype: Mismatch with germline at one junction end may stem from a read error. The V and J genes are TRBV2 and TRBJ2-1; 10 bases are a match to TRBD2. Per the germline V gene, CDR1 is SNHLY and CDR2 is FYNNEI. CDR3 length: 14 residues. The CDR3 sequence is CASSKAGGLNEQFF. The CDR3, as DNA: TGTGCCAGCAGTAAAGCGGGAGGGCTAAATGAGCAGTTCTTC.

The chain links TRBV4-2 to TRBJ2-5, with 11 bases fitting TRBD2. The CDR3 contains 22 residues. Germline V gene lookup returns CDR1 LGHNA and CDR2 YNFKEQ. The ends lost 3 bases at V and 1 base at J; junction bases unmatched: 22. The CDR3 loop reads CASSHSRDSEISTSGTQETQYF. In DNA form, the CDR3 reads TGTGCCAGCAGCCATTCCCGGGACAGCGAAATTTCGACTAGCGGGACCCAAGAGACCCAGTACTTC.

Only a few counts were recorded for this clonotype. The J gene is TRBJ1-1, the V gene TRBV6-5; 8 bases match TRBD1. Germline-derived CDR1 and CDR2 are MNHEY and SVGAGI. Unmatched junction bases numbered 10, after V lost 7 bases and J lost 0 bases. The CDR3 runs to 16 residues. CDR3 DNA: TGTGCCAGCACTGTACTCAGGGGGCTCTTGAACACTGAAGCTTTCTTT. Its protein product is CASTVLRGLLNTEAFF.

V is TRBV12-3 or TRBV12-4 and J is TRBJ2-1; D ambiguous. This CDR3 has 17 residues. V was pared by 3 bases and J by 0 bases, with 15 bases between. The CDR3 nucleotides read TGTGCCAGCAGTTTCCGACTGAGACCGAGCTCCTACAATGAGCAGTTCTTC. This codes for CASSFRLRPSSYNEQFF.

The chain couples TRBV20-1 to TRBJ2-2; 11 bases map to TRBD2. V lost 5 bases to trimming and J lost 6 bases; unmatched junction nucleotides: 8. The CDR3 covers 15 residues. Per the germline V gene, CDR1 is DFQATT and CDR2 is SNEGSKA (reference sequence). In nucleotides, the CDR3 is TGCAGTGCTCTGGCTGTAGCGGGGGGGCCCGGGGAGCTGTTTTTT. Protein: CSALAVAGGPGELFF.

The chain couples TRBV7-9 to TRBJ2-1, with D perhaps matching TRBD1 or TRBD2 (5 bases each). V was shortened by 2 bases and J by 8 bases, with 13 bases between the two germline ends. There are 14 residues in the CDR3. Germline lookup yields CDR1 SEHNR and CDR2 FQNEAQ (reference sequence). CDR3 sequence reads: CASSLPGTSYEQFF. In DNA form, the CDR3 reads TGTGCCAGCAGCTTACCTGGGACCTCATATGAGCAGTTCTTC.